One and the same sample provided the 9 T cell receptor beta chains below, sequenced in a study of cytomegalovirus exposure and HLA in healthy donors. PCR involved 60 Vbeta and 13 Jbeta primers. The assay was immunoSEQ multiplex PCR, and TCRdb's table has in-frame clones only and misses some. The sample includes 150,000 to 200,000 clones, roughly 74% of them seen just once. The sequenced sample consisted of PBMCs. These receptor sequences come from a woman in her thirties or forties in good health and CMV-seropositive.

The chain joins TRBV5-4 to TRBJ1-2; D unresolved. The CDR3 is 15 amino acids. The germline V and J ends were trimmed by 3 bases and 3 bases, with 15 bases remaining between them. The germline gives CDR1 SGHNT, CDR2 YYREEE (reference sequence). The CDR3 protein is CASSSRIPGDYGYTF. CDR3 nucleotide sequence: TGTGCCAGCAGCTCAAGAATACCAGGCGACTATGGCTACACCTTC.

CDR3 loop: CATSRSSWLLGDTQYF. As DNA, the CDR3 is TGTGCCACCAGCAGATCCTCCTGGCTCCTAGGAGATACGCAGTATTTT. The chain recombines TRBV15 with TRBJ2-3; D call uncertain. The CDR3 is 16 residues long. Germline V lookup: CDR1 LNHNV, CDR2 YYDKDF (reference sequence). The V gene lost 2 bases and the J gene lost 5 bases, with 17 bases spanning the gap.

The V gene is TRBV28, the J gene TRBJ2-1; TRBD2 agrees at 10 bases. The V and J ends lost 8 bases and 7 bases, in that order; junction bases with no gene match: 11. The CDR3 spans 15 residues. Germline V CDR1 and CDR2: MDHEN, SYDVKM. This CDR3 is CASLSSGSMRNEQFF. The CDR3 nucleotides are TGTGCCAGCCTTTCTAGCGGGAGTATGAGGAATGAGCAGTTCTTC.

V gene TRBV5-4 combines with J gene TRBJ2-5, with 12 bases aligning to TRBD2. This CDR3 comprises 17 residues. From germline, CDR1 is SGHNT and CDR2 YYREEE (reference sequence). V gave up 4 bases and J gave up 0 bases; unmatched junction bases: 7. The CDR3 coding sequence is TGTGCCAGCAGCGCGGGACTAGCGGGTCGGTACCAAGAGACCCAGTACTTC. Translation: CASSAGLAGRYQETQYF.

This clone has just one count. The chain employs TRBV19 and TRBJ2-2; the D gene is possibly TRBD1 (6 bases). Germline-derived CDR1 and CDR2 are LNHDA and SQIVND (reference sequence). V gave up 10 bases and J gave up 5 bases, with 11 bases separating them. The CDR3 length is 12 residues. The CDR3 coding sequence is TGTGCCATTTTACAGGGAACCGGGGAGCTGTTTTTT. It encodes CAILQGTGELFF.

V gene TRBV28 combines with J gene TRBJ2-1, with D tentatively TRBD2 (5 bases). V dropped 8 bases and J dropped 4 bases, with 18 bases sitting between them. This CDR3 region has 15 residues. Germline V gene sequence: CDR1 MDHEN, CDR2 SYDVKM. Here the CDR3 DNA reads TGTGCCAGCCTAAATGGGAGAATGGGTTACAATGAGCAGTTCTTC. Amino acids: CASLNGRMGYNEQFF.

The chain recombines TRBV6-6 with TRBJ1-6; 7 bases map to TRBD1. Germline V CDR1 and CDR2: MNHNY, SVGAGI (reference sequence). The CDR3 sequence is 15 residues long. J lost 9 bases, V lost 10 bases, and 15 bases had no gene match. The CDR3 spells CATISGTDPSSPLHF. In DNA form, the CDR3 reads TGTGCCACCATTTCCGGGACAGATCCCTCTTCACCCCTCCACTTT.

The chain carries TRBV7-2 and TRBJ1-5; 7 nucleotides line up with TRBD1. Trimming at V came to 1 base and at J to 4 bases, leaving 4 bases not matched to a gene. This CDR3 has 15 amino acids. The germline V gene has CDR1 SGHTA and CDR2 FQGNSA. The CDR3 DNA follows: TGTGCCAGCAGCTTAGTAAGGGGGCAGAATCAGCCCCAGCATTTT. Its protein is CASSLVRGQNQPQHF.

The gene calls are TRBV29-1 and TRBJ2-1; possibly TRBD2 for D (6 bases). V was clipped by 3 bases and J by 0 bases, with 15 bases between them. CDR1 and CDR2 from the germline V gene are SQVTM and ANQGSEA. CDR3 length: 16 amino acids. CDR3 loop: CSVDSRVGGSYNEQFF. CDR3 bases: TGCAGCGTTGACTCCAGAGTCGGGGGCTCCTACAATGAGCAGTTCTTC.